This T cell receptor (beta chain) derives from a study of blood T cell repertoires in COVID-19. Trimming took off 5 bases at V and 2 bases at J, with 19 bases between the two ends. This CDR3 spans 16 amino acids. CDR1 is SGHTA, CDR2 FQGNSA, per germline. TCRdb's table, derived via immunoSEQ multiplex PCR, lists solely in-frame clones and lacks some. The data show roughly 300,000 clones, 80% to 90% seen once. Sequenced sample: PBMCs or T cells enriched from blood (not recorded which). The V call is TRBV7-2, the J call TRBJ2-7; TRBD1 might be the D (6 bases). The TCR sequence derives from a woman aged 30 to 39 who had recovered from COVID-19. The CDR3 coding sequence is TGTGCCAGCAGCAGGGGGTTGTGGGTTTCGGCCTACGAGCAGTACTTC. Protein product: CASSRGLWVSAYEQYF.